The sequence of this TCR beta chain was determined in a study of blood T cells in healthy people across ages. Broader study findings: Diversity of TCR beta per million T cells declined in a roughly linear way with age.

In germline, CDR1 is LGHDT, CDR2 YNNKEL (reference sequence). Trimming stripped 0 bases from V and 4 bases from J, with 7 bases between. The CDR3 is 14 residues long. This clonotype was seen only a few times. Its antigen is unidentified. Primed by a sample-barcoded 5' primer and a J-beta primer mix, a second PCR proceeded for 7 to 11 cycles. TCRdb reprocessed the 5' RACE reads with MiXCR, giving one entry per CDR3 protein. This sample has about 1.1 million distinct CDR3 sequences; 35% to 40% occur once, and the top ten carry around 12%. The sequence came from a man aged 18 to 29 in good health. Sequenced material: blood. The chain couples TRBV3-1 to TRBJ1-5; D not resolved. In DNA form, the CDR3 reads TGTGCCAGCAGCCAAGACGCGGGAAATCAGCCCCAGCATTTT. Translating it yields CASSQDAGNQPQHF.